A single sample gave rise to the 16 T cell receptor beta chains below, sequenced in a study of blood T cell repertoires in COVID-19. TCRdb keeps only in-frame clones here, not all; method: immunoSEQ multiplex PCR. The table records about 250,000 clones, 75% to 90% of them present only once. The sample consisted of peripheral blood. The receptor source for this set is a woman in her twenties or thirties with active or convalescent COVID-19.

This rearrangement joins TRBV2 to TRBJ2-5, with D possibly TRBD1 on 6 matching bases. V gave up 7 bases and J gave up 2 bases, with 11 bases separating them. The CDR3 length is 13 residues. Looked up from germline, CDR1 is SNHLY and CDR2 is FYNNEI. The CDR3 loop reads CASIRGNQETQYF. The CDR3 DNA follows: TGTGCCAGCATTAGGGGGAATCAAGAGACCCAGTACTTC.

The V call is TRBV19, the J call TRBJ2-4, with a tentative D call TRBD1 (6 bases). This CDR3 region has 16 residues. Trimming pared 1 base from V and 2 bases from J, leaving 12 bases between. CDR1 and CDR2 from the germline V gene are LNHDA and SQIVND (reference sequence). CDR3 bases: TGTGCCAGTAGTATAGGGACAGCAGTTACCAAAAACATTCAGTACTTC. As protein: CASSIGTAVTKNIQYF.

The J gene is TRBJ2-3, the V gene TRBV19; D gene unclear. Germline V gene lookup returns CDR1 LNHDA and CDR2 SQIVND (reference sequence). The CDR3 has 12 residues. Trimming shortened V by 6 bases and J by 6 bases, and 10 bases separated the two germline ends. CDR3 region: CASRSVGDTQYF. CDR3 DNA sequence: TGTGCCAGTAGGAGCGTTGGGGATACGCAGTATTTT.

The rearrangement links TRBV11-2 to TRBJ1-2; 10 nucleotides agree with TRBD1. J lost 10 bases, V lost 2 bases, and 7 bases had no gene match. In germline, CDR1 is SGHAT, CDR2 FQNNGV. This CDR3 has 14 amino acids. The DNA of the CDR3 is TGTGCCAGCAGCTTACCGGGACAGGGGTTAGTCTACACCTTC. Translating it yields CASSLPGQGLVYTF.

The chain combines TRBV4-2 with TRBJ2-1, with D possibly being TRBD1 (5 bases). Germline CDR1 LGHNA, CDR2 YNFKEQ. The CDR3 covers 14 residues. V lost 1 base and J 10 bases, leaving 14 bases between the germline ends. CDR3 in amino acids: CASSQVGQGLEQFF. The CDR3, as DNA: TGTGCCAGCAGCCAAGTCGGGCAGGGTCTGGAGCAGTTCTTC.

The chain combines TRBV3-1 (or the pseudogene TRBV3-2) with TRBJ2-1; TRBD2 aligns across 8 bases. V lost 4 bases to trimming and J lost 0 bases; unmatched junction nucleotides: 20. Germline CDR1 is LGHDT and CDR2 is YNNKEL (reference sequence). This CDR3 is 21 amino acids long. The CDR3 DNA reads TGTGCCAGCAGCCCCCTTGGGCGGGGGGCACGGGACACCAGCTCCTACAATGAGCAGTTCTTC. It is translated as CASSPLGRGARDTSSYNEQFF.

The chain links TRBV28 to TRBJ1-5; unclear D gene. This CDR3 is built from 12 residues. The germline V and J ends were trimmed by 6 bases and 8 bases, with 11 bases remaining between them. Germline lookup yields CDR1 MDHEN and CDR2 SYDVKM. CDR3 in DNA: TGTGCCAGCAGCTCGTCTATTGAGCCCCAGCATTTT. Translation gives CASSSSIEPQHF.

This rearrangement joins TRBV18 to TRBJ2-7; 9 positions agree with TRBD1. This CDR3 is 15 amino acids long. V lost 3 bases, J lost 1 base, and 4 bases stayed unmatched. Per germline, CDR1 KGHSH and CDR2 LQKENI. The CDR3 sequence: CASSPVGQGSYEQYF. DNA for the CDR3: TGTGCCAGCTCACCCGTGGGACAGGGATCCTACGAGCAGTACTTC.

V usage is TRBV12-3 or TRBV12-4 and J usage is TRBJ1-1; no clear D gene. This CDR3 contains 11 residues. V lost 5 bases to trimming and J lost 6 bases, with 7 bases between them. The DNA of the CDR3 is TGTGCCAGCAGTCCGAGAGCTGAAGCTTTCTTT. Its translation: CASSPRAEAFF.

V gene TRBV6-5 combines with J gene TRBJ1-2; D is possibly TRBD1 (5 bases). V lost 6 bases to trimming and J lost 4 bases, with 12 bases between them. CDR3 size: 13 residues. The germline CDR1 and CDR2 sequences are MNHEY and SVGAGI. The CDR3 nucleotides read TGTGCCAGCAGGCGGGACGGCCTCTATGGCTACACCTTC. Translated, it gives CASRRDGLYGYTF.

This clone occurred once. This chain connects TRBV7-2 to TRBJ2-5, with 14 bases matching TRBD2. CDR3 length: 15 amino acids. After removal of 4 bases from V and 4 bases from J, the junction contained 2 bases not matched to a gene. The germline gives CDR1 SGHTA, CDR2 FQGNSA. The CDR3 nucleotides are TGTGCCAGCAGCTCGGGACTAGCGGGGGCAGAGACCCAGTACTTC. Translating gives CASSSGLAGAETQYF.

The chain recombines TRBV15 with TRBJ2-3, with unresolved D. Trimming took 0 bases from V and 6 from J, leaving 7 bases between them. The CDR3 is made up of 13 amino acids. Per the germline V gene, CDR1 is LNHNV and CDR2 is YYDKDF (reference sequence). CDR3 sequence: CATSRDIEDTQYF. CDR3 bases: TGTGCCACCAGCAGAGACATTGAGGATACGCAGTATTTT.

The chain has TRBV7-8 and TRBJ2-3; 7 positions agree with TRBD1. Germline CDR1 and CDR2: SGHVS and FQNEAQ. CDR3 length: 16 amino acids. V was pared by 4 bases and J by 0 bases, with 7 bases of the junction left unmatched. The CDR3, as DNA: TGTGCCAGCAGCTCCCGGGGACAGCCTAGCACAGATACGCAGTATTTT. Its translation: CASSSRGQPSTDTQYF.

With regard to this clone: This CDR3 is also generated by other DNA sequences in the sample. The rearrangement uses TRBV10-3 and TRBJ2-1, with D possibly TRBD2 on 5 matching bases. This CDR3 is built from 14 residues. Germline-derived CDR1 and CDR2 are ENHRY and SYGVKD. V was trimmed by 2 bases and J by 1 base, leaving 6 bases between them. CDR3 sequence reads: CAISETSSYNEQFF. The CDR3 region has the DNA TGTGCCATCAGTGAGACTAGTTCCTACAATGAGCAGTTCTTC.

The chain carries TRBV7-9 and TRBJ2-3, with 11 bases lining up with TRBD2. The CDR3 is 16 amino acids. V shed 2 bases, J shed 2 bases, and the junction held 3 bases outside the gene matches. The germline V gene encodes CDR1 SEHNR and CDR2 FQNEAQ (reference sequence). The CDR3 reads CASSLLAGGATDTQYF. DNA for the CDR3: TGTGCCAGCAGCTTATTAGCGGGGGGGGCCACAGATACGCAGTATTTT.

The chain carries TRBV6-2 or TRBV6-3 and TRBJ2-2; D not certain. Trimming stripped 4 bases from V and 2 bases from J, with 8 bases between. The CDR3 length is 14 residues. Germline V gives CDR1 MNHEY, CDR2 SVGEGT. The CDR3 loop reads CASSSLLNTGELFF. CDR3 DNA: TGTGCCAGCAGTTCCCTCCTTAACACCGGGGAGCTGTTTTTT.